This T cell receptor (beta chain) appears in the sequencing data of a study of molecular identifiers for immune sequencing clone quantification. TCRdb used MiXCR to reprocess the PCR reads, holding one entry per CDR3 protein. The sample carries approximately 550,000 distinct CDR3 sequences, 20% to 25% recorded once. Germline V gene sequence: CDR1 SGDLS, CDR2 YYNGEE. The CDR3 runs to 15 residues. Trimming took 0 bases from V and 2 from J, leaving 10 bases between them. The sequence was collected from a human donor in good health. Some libraries in this study had Jurkat cell RNA spiked in. Sample: naive CD8+ T cells from blood, with Jurkat cell RNA spiked in. As for subset: FACS-sorted CD8+CD4-CCR7+CD45RA+ naive T cells. V and J are TRBV9 and TRBJ2-3; D remains unclear. CDR3 in DNA: TGTGCCAGCAGCGTAGCAGGTATCACCACAGATACGCAGTATTTT. It encodes CASSVAGITTDTQYF.